The 2 T cell receptor beta chains below come from one sample, sequenced in a study of cytomegalovirus exposure and HLA in healthy donors. The PCR contained 60 Vbeta and 13 Jbeta primers. Measured with immunoSEQ multiplex PCR; TCRdb has only the in-frame clones, and not every one. The data contain around 130,000 clones, around four fifths of them singletons. The sample taken for sequencing was PBMCs. These receptor sequences come from a male donor in good health and CMV-seropositive.

The J gene is TRBJ2-7, the V gene TRBV4-3; 10 bases line up with TRBD2. The CDR3 runs 17 residues. The V gene end was trimmed by 1 base and the J gene end by 2 bases; junction bases not matched to a gene: 8. CDR1 is LGHNA, CDR2 YSLEER, per germline. In DNA, the CDR3 is TGCGCCAGCAGCCAAGCACTTTTAGCGGGAGGAGCCTACGAGCAGTACTTC. As protein: CASSQALLAGGAYEQYF.

The chain is built from TRBV7-9 and TRBJ1-5; D remains ambiguous. Germline assignment: CDR1 SEHNR and CDR2 FQNEAQ (reference sequence). The CDR3 sequence is 13 residues long. Trimming removed 5 bases at V and 9 bases at J, with 14 bases between. In DNA form, the CDR3 reads TGTGCCAGCAGCACGGAGGTGTTGTCGCCCCAGCATTTT. It yields the protein CASSTEVLSPQHF.